Shown below are 20 T cell receptor beta chains from a single sample sequenced in a study of graft-versus-host responses after intestinal transplantation. Libraries were prepared by immunoSEQ multiplex PCR; TCRdb keeps only in-frame clonotypes and omits some of them. Among around 100,000 clones listed, 93% were seen once. Their antigens remain unidentified. The specimen comprised unstimulated CD8+ T cells sorted from spleen or lymph node cells, sampled before intestinal transplant. The receptors stem from a human donor who received an intestinal transplant.

The CDR3 DNA reads as TGCGCCAGCAGCCCCGCAGGGCTTGACCGGAACACTGAAGCTTTCTTT. It encodes CASSPAGLDRNTEAFF. V gene TRBV5-1 combines with J gene TRBJ1-1; TRBD1 might be the D (5 bases). This CDR3 comprises 16 residues. Germline loops: CDR1 SGHRS, CDR2 YFSETQ. V gave up 4 bases and J gave up 1 base, with 17 bases separating them.

This sequence joins TRBV7-9 and TRBJ2-7, with a possible D match to TRBD1 (6 bases). Between the trimmed V and J ends, which lost 5 bases and 0 bases, there was a span of 17 bases. This CDR3 has 16 amino acids. Germline values: CDR1 SEHNR, CDR2 FQNEAQ (reference sequence). The CDR3 here is CASSRLGHRDSYEQYF. The DNA of the CDR3 is TGTGCCAGCAGCCGGCTTGGCCACAGGGACTCCTACGAGCAGTACTTC.

The rearrangement joins TRBV6-5 to TRBJ2-3; D remains ambiguous. CDR1 and CDR2 (germline): MNHEY, SVGAGI. V lost 9 bases and J 1 base, leaving 8 bases between the germline ends. CDR3 length equals 12 residues. The CDR3, as DNA: TGTGCCAGTATGCAGGGCACAGATACGCAGTATTTT. Protein: CASMQGTDTQYF.

The V and J genes are TRBV5-4 and TRBJ2-1; tentatively, D is TRBD1 (5 bases). The V end lost 4 bases, the J end lost 5 bases, and 16 bases lay between the germline ends. The CDR3 is 15 residues long. Per germline, CDR1 SGHNT and CDR2 YYREEE (reference sequence). Here the CDR3 reads CASSAGTLGDNEQFF. The CDR3 DNA follows: TGTGCCAGCAGCGCCGGCACGTTAGGGGACAATGAGCAGTTCTTC.

This CDR3 reads CASTGTSGGGPNEQFF. In DNA, the CDR3 is TGTGCCAGCACCGGGACTAGCGGGGGGGGCCCGAATGAGCAGTTCTTC. The chain recombines TRBV2 with TRBJ2-1; TRBD2 aligns across 16 bases. V shed 7 bases, J shed 7 bases, and the junction held 7 bases outside the gene matches. The CDR3 is made up of 16 amino acids. Germline V gene data show CDR1 as SNHLY and CDR2 as FYNNEI.

The chain joins TRBV5-1 to TRBJ2-5; 11 bases match TRBD2. The CDR3 is 15 amino acids. J was trimmed by 3 bases and V by 0 bases; bases with no gene match: 1. Per the germline V gene, CDR1 is SGHRS and CDR2 is YFSETQ. The CDR3 loop is CASSLALAGEETQYF. CDR3 sequence (DNA): TGCGCCAGCAGCTTGGCACTAGCGGGGGAAGAGACCCAGTACTTC. The full variable domain, with the rest looked up from reference TRBV5-1 and TRBJ2-5, is KAGVTQTPRYLIKTRGQQVTLSCSPISGHRSVSWYQQTPGQGLQFLFEYFSETQRNKGNFPGRFSGRQFSNSRSEMNVSTLELGDSALYLCASSLALAGEETQYFGPGTRLLVL.

The chain carries TRBV30 and TRBJ1-3; perhaps TRBD1 as D (5 bases). Deletions cut 8 bases from V and 1 base from J, with 9 bases between. This CDR3 has 12 amino acids. Germline lookup yields CDR1 GTSNPN and CDR2 SVGIG (reference sequence). CDR3 loop: CAGGVSGNTIYF. CDR3 DNA: TGTGCCGGAGGGGTTTCTGGAAACACCATATATTTT.

This clone occurred a few times. V usage is TRBV6-4 and J usage is TRBJ1-5; no clear D. Germline assignment: CDR1 MRHNA and CDR2 SNTAGT. The CDR3 totals 13 residues. Trimming stripped 3 bases from V and 0 bases from J, with 3 bases between. This CDR3 reads CASSEGSNQPQHF. In DNA, the CDR3 is TGTGCCAGCAGTGAGGGTAGCAATCAGCCCCAGCATTTT.

V gene TRBV15 combines with J gene TRBJ1-2, with D possibly TRBD1 on 6 matching bases. V lost 3 bases and J lost 8, with 19 bases in between. The CDR3 is 15 amino acids. Germline-derived CDR1 and CDR2 are LNHNV and YYDKDF (reference sequence). The CDR3 reads CATSSLMETGIGYTF. The CDR3 DNA follows: TGTGCCACCAGCAGCTTAATGGAAACAGGGATCGGCTACACCTTC.

The V and J genes are TRBV18 and TRBJ2-1, with TRBD2 identical over 9 bases. The CDR3 runs to 17 residues. The germline CDR1 and CDR2 sequences are KGHSH and LQKENI. J was trimmed by 0 bases and V by 1 base; bases with no gene match: 4. The CDR3 DNA is TGTGCCAGCTCACCACTTAAGCGGGGGGCCTCCTACAATGAGCAGTTCTTC. Translation: CASSPLKRGASYNEQFF.

The genes are TRBV5-6 and TRBJ2-5; D not resolved. Germline V CDR1 and CDR2: SGHDT, YYEEEE. V was trimmed by 4 bases and J by 3 bases, leaving 4 bases between them. The length of the CDR3 is 11 residues. In nucleotides, the CDR3 is TGTGCCAGCAGCGTCGAAGAGACCCAGTACTTC. Encoded protein: CASSVEETQYF.

This chain joins TRBV4-1 and TRBJ1-1, with D possibly matching TRBD1 (6 bases). CDR3 length: 17 amino acids. V gave up 3 bases and J gave up 4 bases, with 21 bases separating them. The germline CDR1 and CDR2 sequences are MGHRA and YSYEKL. CDR3 DNA: TGCGCCAGCAGCCAGGGGTTCTTTAGGGGGGTTAGCACTGAAGCTTTCTTT. This gives the protein CASSQGFFRGVSTEAFF.

The J gene is TRBJ2-5, the V gene TRBV12-5; D possibly corresponds to TRBD1 (5 bases). Germline loops: CDR1 LGHNT, CDR2 FRNRAP. The CDR3 totals 14 residues. V lost 6 bases to trimming and J lost 4 bases, with 15 bases between them. The CDR3, as DNA: TGTGCTAGTGGCCCCGCGCTGGGGCTAGAGACCCAGTACTTC. Its protein product is CASGPALGLETQYF. The full variable domain, rest sourced from reference TRBV12-5 and TRBJ2-5, is DARVTQTPRHKVTEMGQEVTMRCQPILGHNTVFWYRQTMMQGLELLAYFRNRAPLDDSGMPKDRFSAEMPDATLATLKIQPSEPRDSAVYFCASGPALGLETQYFGPGTRLLVL.

The V gene is TRBV5-4, the J gene TRBJ1-2, with D possibly being TRBD1 (6 bases). The V and J ends lost 0 bases and 4 bases respectively, with 7 bases between them. CDR3 length equals 13 residues. Germline-derived CDR1 and CDR2 are SGHNT and YYREEE (reference sequence). DNA of the CDR3: TGTGCCAGCAGCTTGGTGGACAGCTATGGCTACACCTTC. Translated, it gives CASSLVDSYGYTF.

The gene calls are TRBV27 and TRBJ2-1; 9 nucleotides agree with TRBD1. The CDR3 totals 16 residues. Germline CDR1 is MNHEY and CDR2 is SMNVEV (reference sequence). The ends lost 6 bases at V and 4 bases at J; junction bases unmatched: 10. CDR3 in amino acids: CASSSSGTGFYNEQFF. The CDR3 nucleotides read TGTGCCAGCAGCTCCTCTGGGACAGGGTTTTACAATGAGCAGTTCTTC.

The chain employs TRBV6-5 and TRBJ2-1; tentative D call: TRBD1 (6 bases). CDR1 and CDR2 from the germline V gene are MNHEY and SVGAGI. Trimming shortened V by 7 bases and J by 9 bases, and 16 bases separated the two germline ends. The CDR3 runs 13 residues. Here the CDR3 reads CASKIGGSGEQFF. CDR3 nucleotide sequence: TGTGCCAGCAAGATAGGGGGAAGTGGTGAGCAGTTCTTC.

The chain links TRBV7-9 to TRBJ1-2; a possible D gene is TRBD1 (6 bases). The V end was cut by 5 bases, the J end by 0 bases, with 10 bases between. Germline V gene data show CDR1 as SEHNR and CDR2 as FQNEAQ (reference sequence). The CDR3 is 14 residues long. CDR3 in amino acids: CASSPGTTNYGYTF. CDR3 nucleotides: TGTGCCAGCAGCCCCGGGACAACTAACTATGGCTACACCTTC.

This chain joins TRBV4-1 and TRBJ1-1; a weak D match, TRBD1 (5 bases). V dropped 5 bases and J dropped 1 base, with 17 bases sitting between them. CDR3 size: 16 residues. Germline values: CDR1 MGHRA, CDR2 YSYEKL. CDR3 loop: CASSFSMGQGNTEAFF. CDR3 in DNA: TGCGCCAGCAGCTTCTCCATGGGGCAGGGGAACACTGAAGCTTTCTTT.

The genes are TRBV14 and TRBJ1-1; D is uncertain. Germline loops: CDR1 SGHDN, CDR2 FVKESK. The CDR3 is 14 residues long. The V and J ends lost 1 base and 8 bases respectively, with 14 bases between them. Here the CDR3 reads CASSQGESGPEAFF. As DNA, the CDR3 is TGTGCCAGCAGCCAAGGTGAAAGTGGTCCCGAAGCTTTCTTT.

The rearrangement links TRBV30 to TRBJ1-1, with 7 bases matching TRBD1. Looked up from germline, CDR1 is GTSNPN and CDR2 is SVGIG (reference sequence). CDR3 length: 12 amino acids. Germline trimming cut 7 bases from V and 10 bases from J; bases unmatched to any gene: 12. The CDR3 loop reads CASNPRGSRAFF. CDR3 sequence (DNA): TGTGCCTCTAACCCCAGGGGGTCGAGAGCTTTCTTT.